A single sample gave rise to the 26 T cell receptor beta chains below, sequenced in a study of blood T cell repertoires in COVID-19. Sequencing was performed with immunoSEQ multiplex PCR; in TCRdb, only in-frame clones are kept and a portion is missing. Of over 70,000 clones in the sample, about four fifths were seen once. The specimen sequenced was peripheral blood. Receptors were obtained from a man aged 65 to 85 who had recovered from COVID-19.

CDR3 DNA: TGTGCCAGCAGTACACATAAACGGGACAGGGAACTAGGCTACACCTTC. This encodes CASSTHKRDRELGYTF. The chain has TRBV28 and TRBJ1-2, with TRBD1 matching over 9 bases. V trimming: 5 bases; J trimming: 8 bases; junction bases outside the gene matches: 15. Germline V gene sequence: CDR1 MDHEN, CDR2 SYDVKM. The CDR3 totals 16 residues.

This rearrangement joins TRBV7-9 to TRBJ2-5; 8 positions agree with TRBD1. CDR3 size: 13 residues. Germline V gene lookup returns CDR1 SEHNR and CDR2 FQNEAQ (reference sequence). Unmatched junction bases numbered 2, after V lost 8 bases and J lost 0 bases. CDR3 in amino acids: CASGQGNQETQYF. The CDR3 region has the DNA TGTGCCAGCGGACAGGGTAACCAAGAGACCCAGTACTTC.

In its sample, this clone was seen once. The V call is TRBV19, the J call TRBJ2-3, with D possibly being TRBD1 (6 bases). V lost 4 bases, J lost 4 bases, and 9 bases lay in between. CDR1 and CDR2 (germline): LNHDA, SQIVND (reference sequence). The CDR3 runs to 13 residues. The CDR3 spells CASSNDRPDTQYF. The CDR3 bases are TGTGCCAGTAGTAATGACAGGCCAGATACGCAGTATTTT.

The chain recombines TRBV28 with TRBJ1-1; TRBD1 matches 7 bases. V lost 7 bases, J lost 6 bases, and 11 bases stayed unmatched. The CDR3 runs to 14 residues. CDR1 MDHEN and CDR2 SYDVKM come from the germline V gene. CDR3 DNA: TGTGCCAGCAACCGAGCGACAGGGATGGCTGAAGCTTTCTTT. It is translated as CASNRATGMAEAFF.

The genes are TRBV11-2 and TRBJ1-6; 7 bases align to TRBD1. J gave up 8 bases and V 2 bases, and 12 bases lay outside the gene matches. CDR1 is SGHAT, CDR2 FQNNGV, per germline. This CDR3 comprises 17 residues. The CDR3 sequence is CASSLKGRGRGYSPLHF. The DNA of the CDR3 is TGTGCCAGCAGCTTAAAGGGTAGGGGGCGCGGTTATTCACCCCTCCACTTT.

This clone appeared once. The V and J genes are TRBV5-1 and TRBJ2-7; 10 positions agree with TRBD1. Germline V gene data show CDR1 as SGHRS and CDR2 as YFSETQ. This CDR3 comprises 14 residues. V was pared by 7 bases and J by 2 bases, with 6 bases of the junction left unmatched. The CDR3 nucleotides read TGCGCCAGCGCGACGACAGGGGGCCCCTACGAGCAGTACTTC. Its protein is CASATTGGPYEQYF. Full variable domain (remainder filled in from reference TRBV5-1 and TRBJ2-7): KAGVTQTPRYLIKTRGQQVTLSCSPISGHRSVSWYQQTPGQGLQFLFEYFSETQRNKGNFPGRFSGRQFSNSRSEMNVSTLELGDSALYLCASATTGGPYEQYFGPGTRLTVT.

The chain employs TRBV10-3 and TRBJ2-7, with D possibly TRBD2 on 6 matching bases. CDR1 is ENHRY, CDR2 SYGVKD, per germline. The CDR3 length is 16 residues. The V end lost 3 bases, the J end lost 4 bases, and 19 bases lay between the germline ends. CDR3 nucleotides: TGTGCCATCAGTGATAAAGGCGGCGGGATTAAGTACGAGCAGTACTTC. This sequence encodes CAISDKGGGIKYEQYF.

With respect to this clone: This sample includes further DNA sequences coding for the same CDR3. Here the CDR3 reads CATSETWDSGYTF. The CDR3 DNA reads as TGTGCCACCAGTGAGACCTGGGACAGCGGCTACACCTTC. The gene calls are TRBV24-1 and TRBJ1-2; 7 bases are a match to TRBD1. V lost 4 bases to trimming and J lost 8 bases; unmatched junction nucleotides: 6. Germline-derived CDR1 and CDR2 are KGHDR and SFDVKD. The CDR3 has 13 amino acids.

The J gene is TRBJ2-1, the V gene TRBV5-1; TRBD2 matches 15 bases. The CDR3 runs to 16 residues. Losses at the gene ends were 4 bases for V and 9 bases for J; bases not matched to a gene: 8. Germline V gives CDR1 SGHRS, CDR2 YFSETQ. The CDR3 sequence is CASSIRTSGRAREQFF. CDR3 DNA sequence: TGCGCCAGCAGCATCCGGACTAGCGGGAGGGCCCGTGAGCAGTTCTTC.

For this clone: This CDR3 is also generated by other DNA sequences in the sample. V usage is TRBV3-1 (or the pseudogene TRBV3-2) and J usage is TRBJ1-1, with D possibly matching TRBD1 (5 bases). V lost 3 bases and J lost 1, with 9 bases in between. CDR1 LGHDT and CDR2 YNNKEL come from the germline V gene (reference sequence). CDR3 size: 14 residues. The CDR3 region is CASSQAGPNTEAFF. The CDR3 DNA reads TGTGCCAGCAGCCAGGCAGGGCCGAACACTGAAGCTTTCTTT.

This clone has just one count. The chain recombines TRBV5-1 with TRBJ2-3; 9 bases are shared with TRBD2. The ends lost 0 bases at V and 1 base at J; junction bases unmatched: 0. The CDR3 length is 15 residues. CDR1 and CDR2 (germline): SGHRS, YFSETQ. The CDR3 loop reads CASSLEREGTDTQYF. CDR3 in DNA: TGCGCCAGCAGCTTGGAGCGGGAGGGCACAGATACGCAGTATTTT.

This chain connects TRBV6-6 to TRBJ1-1, with 7 bases identical to TRBD1. The CDR3 runs 14 residues. J gave up 6 bases and V 6 bases, and 10 bases lay outside the gene matches. The germline V gene has CDR1 MNHNY and CDR2 SVGAGI (reference sequence). The CDR3 sequence is CASRIDRDLPEAFF. CDR3 coding DNA: TGTGCCAGCAGAATCGACAGGGATCTTCCTGAAGCTTTCTTT.

The chain combines TRBV30 with TRBJ2-1, with D perhaps matching TRBD2 (6 bases). V lost 2 bases to trimming and J lost 8 bases, with 16 bases between them. The CDR3 is 14 residues long. Looked up from germline, CDR1 is GTSNPN and CDR2 is SVGIG (reference sequence). CDR3 bases: TGTGCCTGGAGTAGGGCGGTAGCGGTCTATGAGCAGTTCTTC. This translates into CAWSRAVAVYEQFF. Supplemented by reference TRBV30 and TRBJ2-1, the full variable domain reads SQTIHQWPATLVQPVGSPLSLECTVEGTSNPNLYWYRQAAGRGLQLLFYSVGIGQISSEVPQNLSASRPQDRQFILSSKKLLLSDSGFYLCAWSRAVAVYEQFFGPGTRLTVL.

The chain joins TRBV18 to TRBJ1-5, with 7 bases that match TRBD1. This CDR3 region has 16 residues. Germline V CDR1 and CDR2: KGHSH, LQKENI. The V gene end was trimmed by 8 bases and the J gene end by 0 bases; junction bases not matched to a gene: 10. The CDR3 DNA follows: TGTGCCAGCCGCGCCTCGACAGGGCCTAGCAATCAGCCCCAGCATTTT. This codes for CASRASTGPSNQPQHF.

V gene TRBV27 combines with J gene TRBJ2-7; tentative D call: TRBD1 (6 bases). The CDR3 contains 16 residues. Germline CDR1 and CDR2: MNHEY and SMNVEV (reference sequence). Trimming stripped 0 bases from V and 3 bases from J, with 15 bases between. CDR3 loop: CASSLSFHEQGYEQYF. In DNA form, the CDR3 reads TGTGCCAGCAGTTTATCATTCCATGAACAGGGCTACGAGCAGTACTTC.

This clone was picked up many times. The genes are TRBV6-2 or TRBV6-3 and TRBJ2-2, with 9 bases matching TRBD2. Unmatched junction bases numbered 4, after V lost 2 bases and J lost 0 bases. This CDR3 comprises 17 residues. The V gene's germline CDR1 is MNHEY and CDR2 SVGEGT. CDR3 in amino acids: CASSYTRGGANTGELFF. In DNA, the CDR3 is TGTGCCAGCAGTTACACGCGGGGGGGCGCGAACACCGGGGAGCTGTTTTTT.

The count of this clone is one. The genes are TRBV7-2 and TRBJ1-5, with 7 bases that match TRBD1. The CDR3 is 13 amino acids. From germline, CDR1 is SGHTA and CDR2 FQGNSA. V lost 5 bases to trimming and J lost 5 bases; unmatched junction nucleotides: 3. The CDR3 coding sequence is TGTGCCAGCAGCCCACAGGGGTATCAGCCCCAGCATTTT. It encodes CASSPQGYQPQHF. Full variable domain (missing parts from reference TRBV7-2 and TRBJ1-5): GAGVSQSPSNKVTEKGKDVELRCDPISGHTALYWYRQSLGQGLEFLIYFQGNSAPDKSGLPSDRFSAERTGGSVSTLTIQRTQQEDSAVYLCASSPQGYQPQHFGDGTRLSIL.

This clone showed up just a few times. The V gene is TRBV5-1, the J gene TRBJ1-2, with D possibly being TRBD1 (5 bases). Trimming cost V 1 base and J 2 bases, with 12 bases left between them. Germline loops: CDR1 SGHRS, CDR2 YFSETQ. The CDR3 covers 15 residues. CDR3 protein: CASSLYQGLNYGYTF. For the CDR3, the DNA is TGCGCCAGCAGCTTGTATCAGGGATTAAACTATGGCTACACCTTC.

This rearrangement joins TRBV3-1 (or the pseudogene TRBV3-2) to TRBJ1-2, with D possibly matching TRBD1 (6 bases). The CDR3 loop spans 14 amino acids. The V gene's germline CDR1 is LGHDT and CDR2 YNNKEL (reference sequence). V dropped 3 bases and J dropped 8 bases, with 16 bases sitting between them. CDR3 nucleotide sequence: TGTGCCAGCAGCCAGGGACACCTTCGCCGGGGCTACACCTTC. This codes for CASSQGHLRRGYTF.

The chain carries TRBV7-2 and TRBJ2-7; the match to TRBD2 covers 11 bases. CDR3 length: 14 amino acids. V gave up 2 bases and J gave up 7 bases; unmatched junction bases: 4. Germline lookup yields CDR1 SGHTA and CDR2 FQGNSA. CDR3 in amino acids: CASSLTSGSGEQYF. As DNA, the CDR3 is TGTGCCAGCAGCTTAACTAGCGGGAGTGGAGAGCAGTACTTC.

The CDR3 region is CAWLPTGTSGSTDTQYF. CDR3 nucleotide sequence: TGTGCCTGGTTACCCACCGGGACTAGCGGTAGCACAGATACGCAGTATTTT. The gene calls are TRBV30 and TRBJ2-3; TRBD2 aligns across 11 bases. Per the germline V gene, CDR1 is GTSNPN and CDR2 is SVGIG (reference sequence). V lost 5 bases, J lost 0 bases, and 10 bases stayed unmatched. This CDR3 comprises 17 residues.

There are many counts of this clone. Other DNA sequences in the same sample also yield this CDR3. V is TRBV4-2 and J is TRBJ2-7; TRBD2 is a possible D gene (7 bases). The germline CDR1 and CDR2 sequences are LGHNA and YNFKEQ. V lost 1 base, J lost 3 bases, and 10 bases lay in between. This CDR3 has 14 residues. CDR3 loop: CASSQGEGDYEQYF. In nucleotides, the CDR3 is TGTGCCAGCAGCCAAGGGGAGGGGGACTACGAGCAGTACTTC.

The chain links TRBV20-1 to TRBJ2-4; possible D gene TRBD1, 5 bases. V was trimmed by 3 bases and J by 9 bases, leaving 9 bases between them. The V gene's germline CDR1 is DFQATT and CDR2 SNEGSKA (reference sequence). There are 11 residues in the CDR3. CDR3 protein: CSARAGPIQYF. In nucleotides, the CDR3 is TGCAGTGCTAGGGCAGGGCCCATTCAGTACTTC.

Points on this clone: Within the sample, other DNA sequences also encode this same CDR3. This chain uses TRBV7-9 with TRBJ1-1; TRBD1 matches at 7 bases. The length of the CDR3 is 14 residues. Germline V lookup: CDR1 SEHNR, CDR2 FQNEAQ (reference sequence). Trimming removed 3 bases from V and 0 bases from J; junction bases left unmatched: 1. The CDR3 region is CASSLGQMNTEAFF. DNA of the CDR3: TGTGCCAGCAGCTTGGGACAGATGAACACTGAAGCTTTCTTT.

The chain recombines TRBV28 with TRBJ2-1, with D tentatively TRBD2 (9 bases). The CDR3 is 18 residues long. The germline V gene has CDR1 MDHEN and CDR2 SYDVKM. The V gene lost 5 bases and the J gene lost 7 bases, with 27 bases spanning the gap. The CDR3 spells CASSTKLAGTGGPNEQFF. As DNA, the CDR3 is TGTGCCAGCAGTACAAAGCTAGCGGGGACAGGCGGGCCAAATGAGCAGTTCTTC. The full variable domain, completed using reference TRBV28 and TRBJ2-1, is DVKVTQSSRYLVKRTGEKVFLECVQDMDHENMFWYRQDPGLGLRLIYFSYDVKMKEKGDIPEGYSVSREKKERFSLILESASTNQTSMYLCASSTKLAGTGGPNEQFFGPGTRLTVL.

This clone was counted between two and nine times. The genes are TRBV15 and TRBJ2-1; 9 positions agree with TRBD1. Germline CDR1 LNHNV, CDR2 YYDKDF (reference sequence). The CDR3 contains 14 residues. Losses at the gene ends were 7 bases for V and 5 bases for J; bases not matched to a gene: 6. CDR3: CATNGGQGNNEQFF. CDR3 bases: TGTGCCACCAACGGAGGACAGGGGAACAATGAGCAGTTCTTC. Looking up the rest from reference TRBV15 and TRBJ2-1 gives the full variable domain: DAMVIQNPRYQVTQFGKPVTLSCSQTLNHNVMYWYQQKSSQAPKLLFHYYDKDFNNEADTPDNFQSRRPNTSFCFLDIRSPGLGDTAMYLCATNGGQGNNEQFFGPGTRLTVL.